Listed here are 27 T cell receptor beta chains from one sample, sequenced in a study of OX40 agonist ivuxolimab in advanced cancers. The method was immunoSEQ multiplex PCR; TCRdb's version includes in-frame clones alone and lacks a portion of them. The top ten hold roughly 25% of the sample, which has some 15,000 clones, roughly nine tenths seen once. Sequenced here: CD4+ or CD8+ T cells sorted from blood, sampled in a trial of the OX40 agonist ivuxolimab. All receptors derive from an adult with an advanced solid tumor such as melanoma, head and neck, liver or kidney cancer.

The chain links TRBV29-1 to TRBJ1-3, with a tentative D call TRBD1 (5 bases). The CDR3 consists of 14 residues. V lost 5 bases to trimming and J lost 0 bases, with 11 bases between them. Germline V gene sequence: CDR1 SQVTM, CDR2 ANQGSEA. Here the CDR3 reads CSVLTESSGNTIYF. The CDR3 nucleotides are TGCAGCGTTCTGACAGAAAGCTCTGGAAACACCATATATTTT. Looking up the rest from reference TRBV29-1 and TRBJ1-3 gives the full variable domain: SAVISQKPSRDICQRGTSLTIQCQVDSQVTMMFWYRQQPGQSLTLIATANQGSEATYESGFVIDKFPISRPNLTFSTLTVSNMSPEDSSIYLCSVLTESSGNTIYFGEGSWLTVV.

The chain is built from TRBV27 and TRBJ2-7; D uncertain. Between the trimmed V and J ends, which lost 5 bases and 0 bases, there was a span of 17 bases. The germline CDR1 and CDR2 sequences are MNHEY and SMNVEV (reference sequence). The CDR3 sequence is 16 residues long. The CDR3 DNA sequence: TGTGCCAGCAGTGAATTTATGGATCTGAGCTCCTACGAGCAGTACTTC. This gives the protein CASSEFMDLSSYEQYF.

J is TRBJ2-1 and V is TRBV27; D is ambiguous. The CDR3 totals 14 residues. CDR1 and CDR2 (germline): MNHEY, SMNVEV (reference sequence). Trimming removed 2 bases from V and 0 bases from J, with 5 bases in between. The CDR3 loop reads CASSLRSSYNEQFF. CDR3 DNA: TGTGCCAGCAGTTTACGGAGCTCCTACAATGAGCAGTTCTTC.

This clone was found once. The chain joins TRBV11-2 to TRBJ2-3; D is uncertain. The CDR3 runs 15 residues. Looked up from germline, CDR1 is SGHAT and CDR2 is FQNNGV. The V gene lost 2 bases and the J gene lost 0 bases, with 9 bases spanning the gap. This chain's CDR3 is CASSLLRTSTDTQYF. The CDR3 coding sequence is TGTGCCAGCAGCTTACTCAGAACTAGCACAGATACGCAGTATTTT.

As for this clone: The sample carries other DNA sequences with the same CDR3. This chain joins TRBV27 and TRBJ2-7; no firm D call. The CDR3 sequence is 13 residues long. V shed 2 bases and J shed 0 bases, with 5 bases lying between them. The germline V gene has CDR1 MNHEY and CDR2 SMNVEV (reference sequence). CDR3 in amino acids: CASSLASSYEQYF. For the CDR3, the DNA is TGTGCCAGCAGTTTAGCGAGCTCCTACGAGCAGTACTTC.

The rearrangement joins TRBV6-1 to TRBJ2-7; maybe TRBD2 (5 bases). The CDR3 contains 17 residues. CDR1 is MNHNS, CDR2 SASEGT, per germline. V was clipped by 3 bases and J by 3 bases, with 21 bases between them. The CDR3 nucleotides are TGTGCCAGCAGTGAGGAAGTAATGGGGAGTACCTACTACGAGCAGTACTTC. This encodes CASSEEVMGSTYYEQYF.

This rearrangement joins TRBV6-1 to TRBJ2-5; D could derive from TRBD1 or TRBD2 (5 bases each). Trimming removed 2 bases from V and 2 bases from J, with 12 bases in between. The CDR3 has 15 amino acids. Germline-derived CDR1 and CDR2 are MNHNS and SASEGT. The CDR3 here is CASSESRDGQETQYF. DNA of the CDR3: TGTGCCAGCAGTGAATCCCGGGACGGTCAAGAGACCCAGTACTTC.

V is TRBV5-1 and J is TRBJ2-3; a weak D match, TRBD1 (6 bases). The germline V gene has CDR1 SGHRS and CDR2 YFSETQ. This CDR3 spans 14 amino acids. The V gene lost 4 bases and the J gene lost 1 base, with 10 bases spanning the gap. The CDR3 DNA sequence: TGCGCCAGCAGCACGGACAGTGGCACAGATACGCAGTATTTT. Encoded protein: CASSTDSGTDTQYF.

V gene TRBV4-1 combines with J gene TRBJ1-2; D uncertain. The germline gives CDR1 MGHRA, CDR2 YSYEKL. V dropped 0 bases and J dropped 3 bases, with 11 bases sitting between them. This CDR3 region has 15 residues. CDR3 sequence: CASSQDTSPYYGYTF. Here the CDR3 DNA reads TGCGCCAGCAGCCAAGATACCAGTCCCTACTATGGCTACACCTTC.

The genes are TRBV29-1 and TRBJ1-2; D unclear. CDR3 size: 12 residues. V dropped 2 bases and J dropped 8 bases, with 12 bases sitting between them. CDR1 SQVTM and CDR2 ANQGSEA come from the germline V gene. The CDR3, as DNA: TGCAGCGTTGAACAGCCACCCGTCGGCTACACCTTC. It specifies CSVEQPPVGYTF.

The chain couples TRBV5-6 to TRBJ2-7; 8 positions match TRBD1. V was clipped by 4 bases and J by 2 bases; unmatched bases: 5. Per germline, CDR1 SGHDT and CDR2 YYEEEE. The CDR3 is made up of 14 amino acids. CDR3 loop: CASSQDRDTYEQYF. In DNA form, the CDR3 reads TGTGCCAGCAGCCAGGACAGGGATACCTACGAGCAGTACTTC.

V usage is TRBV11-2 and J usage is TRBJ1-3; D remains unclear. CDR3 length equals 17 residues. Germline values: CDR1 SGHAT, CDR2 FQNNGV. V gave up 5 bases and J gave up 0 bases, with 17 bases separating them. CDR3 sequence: CASSPYPPAFSGNTIYF. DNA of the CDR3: TGTGCCAGCAGCCCATACCCGCCCGCTTTCTCTGGAAACACCATATATTTT.

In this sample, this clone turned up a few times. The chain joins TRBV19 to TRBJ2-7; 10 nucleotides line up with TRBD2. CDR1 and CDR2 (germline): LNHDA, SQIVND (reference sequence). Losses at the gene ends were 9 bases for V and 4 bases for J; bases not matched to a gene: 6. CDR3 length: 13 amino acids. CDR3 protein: CASRSSGSYEQYF. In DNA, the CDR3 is TGTGCCAGCCGATCTAGCGGGAGTTACGAGCAGTACTTC. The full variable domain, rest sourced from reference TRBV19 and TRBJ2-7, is DGGITQSPKYLFRKEGQNVTLSCEQNLNHDAMYWYRQDPGQGLRLIYYSQIVNDFQKGDIAEGYSVSREKKESFPLTVTSAQKNPTAFYLCASRSSGSYEQYFGPGTRLTVT.

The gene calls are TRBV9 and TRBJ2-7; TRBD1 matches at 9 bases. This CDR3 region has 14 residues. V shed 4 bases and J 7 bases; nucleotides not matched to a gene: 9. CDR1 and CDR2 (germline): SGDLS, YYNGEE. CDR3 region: CASSPSGTGREQYF. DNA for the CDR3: TGTGCCAGCAGCCCCTCGGGGACAGGGAGGGAGCAGTACTTC.

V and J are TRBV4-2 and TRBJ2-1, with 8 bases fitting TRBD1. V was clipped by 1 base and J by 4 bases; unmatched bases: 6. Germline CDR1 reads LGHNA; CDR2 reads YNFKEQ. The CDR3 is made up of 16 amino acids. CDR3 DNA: TGTGCCAGCAGCCAAGGTGTGACAGGGGTATACAATGAGCAGTTCTTC. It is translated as CASSQGVTGVYNEQFF.

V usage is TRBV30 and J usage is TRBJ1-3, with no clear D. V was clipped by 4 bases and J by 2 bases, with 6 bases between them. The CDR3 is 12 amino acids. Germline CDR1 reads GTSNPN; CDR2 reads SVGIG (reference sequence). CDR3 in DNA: TGTGCCTGGAATTGGGCTGGAAACACCATATATTTT. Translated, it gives CAWNWAGNTIYF.

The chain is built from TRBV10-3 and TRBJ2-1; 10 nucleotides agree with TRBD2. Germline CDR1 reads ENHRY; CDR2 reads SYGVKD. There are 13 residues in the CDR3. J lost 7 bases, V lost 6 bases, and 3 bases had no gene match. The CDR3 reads CAISLAGANEQFF. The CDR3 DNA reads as TGTGCCATCAGCCTAGCGGGAGCGAATGAGCAGTTCTTC.

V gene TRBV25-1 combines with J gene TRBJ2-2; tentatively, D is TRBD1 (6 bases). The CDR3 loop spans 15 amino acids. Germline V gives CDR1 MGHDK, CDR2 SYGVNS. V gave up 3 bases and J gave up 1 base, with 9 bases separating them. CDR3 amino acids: CASSDSGQNTGELFF. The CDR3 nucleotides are TGTGCCAGCAGTGATTCGGGACAGAACACCGGGGAGCTGTTTTTT.

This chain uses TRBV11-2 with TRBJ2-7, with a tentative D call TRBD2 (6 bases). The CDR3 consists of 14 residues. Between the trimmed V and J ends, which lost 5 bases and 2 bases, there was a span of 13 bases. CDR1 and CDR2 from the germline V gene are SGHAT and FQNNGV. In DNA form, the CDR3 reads TGTGCCAGCAGCCCCCTGGGAGGTACCTACGAGCAGTACTTC. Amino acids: CASSPLGGTYEQYF.

The CDR3 nucleotides read TGCGCCAGCAGCCAAACATTACTAGCGGGAGTTTCGAATACGCAGTATTTT. Translating gives CASSQTLLAGVSNTQYF. The chain couples TRBV4-1 to TRBJ2-3, with 11 bases fitting TRBD2. Germline V gene data show CDR1 as MGHRA and CDR2 as YSYEKL. The CDR3 is 17 amino acids. With 2 bases clipped from V and 7 bases from J, the junction kept 11 bases outside the gene matches.

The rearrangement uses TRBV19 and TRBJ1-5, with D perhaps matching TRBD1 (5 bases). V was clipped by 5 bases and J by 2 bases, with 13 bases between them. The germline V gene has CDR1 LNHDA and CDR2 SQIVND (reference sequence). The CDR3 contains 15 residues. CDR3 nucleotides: TGTGCCAGTAGTTGGGGGGGACTTGGCAATCAGCCCCAGCATTTT. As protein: CASSWGGLGNQPQHF.

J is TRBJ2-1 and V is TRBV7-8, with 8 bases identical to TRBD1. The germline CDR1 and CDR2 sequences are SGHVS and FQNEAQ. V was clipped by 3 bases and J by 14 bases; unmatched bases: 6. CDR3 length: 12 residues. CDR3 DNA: TGTGCCAGCAGCTTGGGACAGGCGGGGAAGTTCTTC. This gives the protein CASSLGQAGKFF.

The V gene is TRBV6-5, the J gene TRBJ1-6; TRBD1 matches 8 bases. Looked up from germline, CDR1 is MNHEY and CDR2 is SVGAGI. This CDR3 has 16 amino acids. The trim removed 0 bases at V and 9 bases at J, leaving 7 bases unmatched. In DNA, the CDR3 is TGTGCCAGCAGTTACTCCGCAGGGGGCGCAGGTTCACCCCTCCACTTT. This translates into CASSYSAGGAGSPLHF.

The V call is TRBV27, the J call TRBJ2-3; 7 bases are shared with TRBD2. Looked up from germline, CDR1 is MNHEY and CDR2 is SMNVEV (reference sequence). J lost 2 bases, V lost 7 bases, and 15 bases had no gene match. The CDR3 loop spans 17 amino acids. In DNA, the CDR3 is TGTGCCAGCACGACAAACAAGGGACTACCCTTCACAGATACGCAGTATTTT. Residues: CASTTNKGLPFTDTQYF.

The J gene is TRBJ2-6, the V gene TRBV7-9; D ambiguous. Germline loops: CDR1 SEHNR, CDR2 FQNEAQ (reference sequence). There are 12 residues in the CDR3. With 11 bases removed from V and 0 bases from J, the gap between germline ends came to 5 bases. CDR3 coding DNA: TGTGCCTGGGACTCTGGGGCCAACGTCCTGACTTTC. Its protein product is CAWDSGANVLTF.

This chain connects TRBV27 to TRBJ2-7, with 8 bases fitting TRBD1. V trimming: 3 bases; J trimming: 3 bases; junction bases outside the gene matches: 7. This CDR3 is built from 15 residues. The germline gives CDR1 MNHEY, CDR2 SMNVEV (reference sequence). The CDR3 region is CASSFIQGADYEQYF. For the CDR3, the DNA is TGTGCCAGCAGTTTCATCCAGGGGGCCGACTACGAGCAGTACTTC.

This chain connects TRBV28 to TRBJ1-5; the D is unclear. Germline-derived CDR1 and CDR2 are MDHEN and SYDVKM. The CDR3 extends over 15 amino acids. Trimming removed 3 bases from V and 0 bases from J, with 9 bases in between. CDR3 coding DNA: TGTGCCAGCAGTTTTGGGGAGAATAGCAATCAGCCCCAGCATTTT. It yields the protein CASSFGENSNQPQHF.